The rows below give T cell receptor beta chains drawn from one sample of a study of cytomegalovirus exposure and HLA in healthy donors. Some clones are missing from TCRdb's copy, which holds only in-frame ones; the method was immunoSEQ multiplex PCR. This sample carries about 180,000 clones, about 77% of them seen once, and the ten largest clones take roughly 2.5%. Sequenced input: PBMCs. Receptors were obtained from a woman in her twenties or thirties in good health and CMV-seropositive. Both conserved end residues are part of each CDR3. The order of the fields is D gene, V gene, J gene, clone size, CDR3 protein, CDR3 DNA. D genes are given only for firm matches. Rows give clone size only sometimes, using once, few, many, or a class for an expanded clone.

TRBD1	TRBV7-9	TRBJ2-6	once	CASSTGVDGANVLTF	TGTGCCAGCAGCACAGGGGTGGATGGGGCCAACGTCCTGACTTTC
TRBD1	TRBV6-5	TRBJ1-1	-	CASSGDRGRDTEAFF	TGTGCCAGCAGTGGAGACAGGGGGCGAGACACTGAAGCTTTCTTT
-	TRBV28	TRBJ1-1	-	CASSPAGGATEAFF	TGTGCCAGCAGTCCCGCCGGGGGGGCCACTGAAGCTTTCTTT
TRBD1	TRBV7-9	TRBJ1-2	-	CASSQPTGGRGYTF	TGTGCCAGCAGCCAACCGACAGGGGGCCGTGGCTACACCTTC
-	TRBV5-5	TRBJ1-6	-	CASSLSVRADYNSPLHF	TGTGCCAGCAGCCTTTCGGTCCGAGCGGATTATAATTCACCCCTCCACTTT
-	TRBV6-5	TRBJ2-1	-	CASRPTGGGYNEQFF	TGTGCCAGCAGGCCTACAGGGGGGGGTTACAATGAGCAGTTCTTC
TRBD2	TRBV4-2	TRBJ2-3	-	CASSQGASGGASTQYF	TGTGCCAGCAGCCAAGGGGCTAGCGGGGGGGCATCGACGCAGTATTTT
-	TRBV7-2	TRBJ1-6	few	CASSANNSPLHF	TGTGCCAGCAGCGCTAATAATTCACCCCTCCACTTT
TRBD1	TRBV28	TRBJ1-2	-	CASKPRQGFYGYTF	TGTGCCAGCAAACCCCGACAGGGGTTCTATGGCTACACCTTC
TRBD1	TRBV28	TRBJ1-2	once	CASSLSGQGRYGYTF	TGTGCCAGCAGTTTGTCGGGACAGGGGCGGTATGGCTACACCTTC
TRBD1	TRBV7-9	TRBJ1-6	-	CASSSGDGTGYSPLHF	TGTGCCAGCAGCTCTGGCGACGGGACAGGGTATTCACCCCTCCACTTT
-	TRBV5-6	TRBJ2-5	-	CASSLGYVYAGGETQYF	TGTGCCAGCAGCTTGGGTTATGTGTACGCCGGGGGAGAGACCCAGTACTTC
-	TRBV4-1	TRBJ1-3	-	CASSQVGGNTIYF	TGCGCCAGCAGCCAGGTGGGAGGCAACACCATATATTTT
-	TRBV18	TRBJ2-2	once	CATRETAGNTGELFF	TGTGCCACCCGAGAGACAGCCGGGAACACCGGGGAGCTGTTTTTT
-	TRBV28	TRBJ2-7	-	CASLDGLTYEQYF	TGTGCCAGCCTCGACGGGTTGACCTACGAGCAGTACTTC
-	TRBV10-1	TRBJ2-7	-	CASSDYPGVRGEQYF	TGCGCCAGCAGTGACTATCCGGGGGTCCGCGGGGAGCAGTACTTC
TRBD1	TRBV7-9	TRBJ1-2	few	CASSPGTAYGYTF	TGTGCCAGCAGCCCCGGGACAGCTTATGGCTACACCTTC
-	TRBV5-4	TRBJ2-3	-	CASSYLTQGGGDTQYF	TGTGCCAGCAGTTATCTTACTCAGGGAGGTGGGGATACGCAGTATTTT
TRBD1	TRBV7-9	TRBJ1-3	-	CATMNRGQSSGNTIYF	TGTGCCACCATGAACCGGGGACAGAGCTCTGGAAACACCATATATTTT
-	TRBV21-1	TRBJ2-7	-	CASSSTAGHPVGAYEQYF	TGTGCCAGCAGCTCAACGGCAGGACATCCTGTTGGGGCATACGAGCAGTACTTC
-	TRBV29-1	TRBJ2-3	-	CSVRRQGASTDTQYF	TGCAGCGTCCGCCGGCAGGGCGCTAGCACAGATACGCAGTATTTT
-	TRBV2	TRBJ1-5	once	CASNPQGNQPQHF	TGTGCCAGCAACCCACAGGGTAATCAGCCCCAGCATTTT
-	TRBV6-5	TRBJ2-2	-	CASERTNTGELFF	TGTGCTTCTGAGAGGACGAACACCGGGGAGCTGTTTTTT
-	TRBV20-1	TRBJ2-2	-	CSGQNTGELFF	TGCAGTGGACAGAACACCGGGGAGCTGTTTTTT